This section outlines one TCR beta chain sequence together with its context. TCRdb called the reads again in MiXCR, with one record for every CDR3 protein. The data show 150,000 to 200,000 distinct CDR3 sequences, with approximately 14% seen just once and over 20% held by the top ten. V gave up 8 bases and J gave up 7 bases; unmatched junction bases: 9. The CDR3 has 13 amino acids. These data come from a study of T cell repertoires in cytomegalovirus infection. The sample taken for sequencing was PBMCs. V is TRBV12-3 or TRBV12-4 and J is TRBJ2-7; TRBD2 matches at 9 bases. The receptor was derived from a human donor in good health (CMV status not recorded). Some clones in this sample may be carry-over from other donors' samples. The CDR3 sequence is CASSLGLASEQYF. CDR3 bases: TGTGCCAGCTCCCTCGGACTAGCGTCAGAGCAGTACTTC.